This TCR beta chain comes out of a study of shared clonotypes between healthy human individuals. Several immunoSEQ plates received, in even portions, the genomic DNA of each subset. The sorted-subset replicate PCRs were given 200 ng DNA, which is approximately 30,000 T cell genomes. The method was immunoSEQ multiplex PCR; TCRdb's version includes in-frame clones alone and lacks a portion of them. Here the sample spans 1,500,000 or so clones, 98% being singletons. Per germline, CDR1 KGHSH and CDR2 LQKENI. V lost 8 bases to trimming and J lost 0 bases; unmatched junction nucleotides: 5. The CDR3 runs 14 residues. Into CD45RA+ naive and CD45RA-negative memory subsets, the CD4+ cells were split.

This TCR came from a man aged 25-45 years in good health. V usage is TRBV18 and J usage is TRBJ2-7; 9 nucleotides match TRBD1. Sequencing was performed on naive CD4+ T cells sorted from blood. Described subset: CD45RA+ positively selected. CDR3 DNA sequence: TGTGCCAGCCGCGGGACAGGGCGCTCCTACGAGCAGTACTTC. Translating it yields CASRGTGRSYEQYF.